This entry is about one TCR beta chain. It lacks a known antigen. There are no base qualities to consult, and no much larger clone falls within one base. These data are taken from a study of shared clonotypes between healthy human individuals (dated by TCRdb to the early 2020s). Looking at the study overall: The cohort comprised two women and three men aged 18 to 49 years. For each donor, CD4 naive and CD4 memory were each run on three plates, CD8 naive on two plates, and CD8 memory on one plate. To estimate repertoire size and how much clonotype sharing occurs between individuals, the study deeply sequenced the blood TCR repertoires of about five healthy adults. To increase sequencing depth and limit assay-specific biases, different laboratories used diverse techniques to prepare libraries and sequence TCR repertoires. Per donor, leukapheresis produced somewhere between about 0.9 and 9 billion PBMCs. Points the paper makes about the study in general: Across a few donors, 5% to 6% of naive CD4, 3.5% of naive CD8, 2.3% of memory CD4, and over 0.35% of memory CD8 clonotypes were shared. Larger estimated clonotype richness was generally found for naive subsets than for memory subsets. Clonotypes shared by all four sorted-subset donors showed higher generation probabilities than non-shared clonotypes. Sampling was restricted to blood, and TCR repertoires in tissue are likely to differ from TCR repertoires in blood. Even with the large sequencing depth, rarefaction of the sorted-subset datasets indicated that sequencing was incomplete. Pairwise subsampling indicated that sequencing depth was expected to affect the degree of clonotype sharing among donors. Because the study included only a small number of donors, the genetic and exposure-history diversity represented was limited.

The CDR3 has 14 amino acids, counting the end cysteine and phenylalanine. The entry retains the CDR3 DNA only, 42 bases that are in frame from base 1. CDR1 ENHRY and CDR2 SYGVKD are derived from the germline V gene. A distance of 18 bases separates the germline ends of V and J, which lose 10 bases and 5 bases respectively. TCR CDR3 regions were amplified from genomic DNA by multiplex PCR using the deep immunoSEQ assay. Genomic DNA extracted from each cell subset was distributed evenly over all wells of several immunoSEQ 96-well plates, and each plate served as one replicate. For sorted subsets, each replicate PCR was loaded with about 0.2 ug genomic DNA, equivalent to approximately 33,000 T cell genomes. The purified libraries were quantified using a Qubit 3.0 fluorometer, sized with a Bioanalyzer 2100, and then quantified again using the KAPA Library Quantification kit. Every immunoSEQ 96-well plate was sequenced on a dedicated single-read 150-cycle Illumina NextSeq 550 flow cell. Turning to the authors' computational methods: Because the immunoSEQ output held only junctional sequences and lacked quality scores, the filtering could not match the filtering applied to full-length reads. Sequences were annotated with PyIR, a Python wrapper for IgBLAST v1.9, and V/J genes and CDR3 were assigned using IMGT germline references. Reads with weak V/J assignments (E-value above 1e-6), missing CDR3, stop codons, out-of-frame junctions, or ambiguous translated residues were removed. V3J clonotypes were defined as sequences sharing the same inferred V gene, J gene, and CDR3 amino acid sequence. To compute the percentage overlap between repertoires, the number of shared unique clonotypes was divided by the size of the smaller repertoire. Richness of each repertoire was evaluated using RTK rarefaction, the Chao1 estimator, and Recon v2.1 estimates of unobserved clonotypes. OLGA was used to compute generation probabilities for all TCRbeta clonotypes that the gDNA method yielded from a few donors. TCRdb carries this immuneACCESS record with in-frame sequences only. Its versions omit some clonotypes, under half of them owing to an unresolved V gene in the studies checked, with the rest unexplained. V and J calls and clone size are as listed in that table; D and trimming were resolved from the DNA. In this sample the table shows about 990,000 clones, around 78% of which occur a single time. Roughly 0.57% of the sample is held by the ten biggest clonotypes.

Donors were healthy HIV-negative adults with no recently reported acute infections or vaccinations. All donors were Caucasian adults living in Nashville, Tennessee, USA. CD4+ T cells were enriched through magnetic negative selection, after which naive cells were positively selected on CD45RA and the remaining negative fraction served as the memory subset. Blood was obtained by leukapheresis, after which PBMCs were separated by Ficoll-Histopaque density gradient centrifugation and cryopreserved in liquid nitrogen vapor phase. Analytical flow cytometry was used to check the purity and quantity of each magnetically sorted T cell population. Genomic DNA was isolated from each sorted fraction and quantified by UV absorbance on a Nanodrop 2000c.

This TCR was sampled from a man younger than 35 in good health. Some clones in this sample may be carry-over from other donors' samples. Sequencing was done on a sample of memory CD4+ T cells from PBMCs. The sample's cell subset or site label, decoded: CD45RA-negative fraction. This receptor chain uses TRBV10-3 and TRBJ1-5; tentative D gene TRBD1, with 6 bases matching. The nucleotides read TGTGCCACACGGGGGGGCAGGGTCGATCAGCCCCAGCATTTT. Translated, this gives CATRGGRVDQPQHF.